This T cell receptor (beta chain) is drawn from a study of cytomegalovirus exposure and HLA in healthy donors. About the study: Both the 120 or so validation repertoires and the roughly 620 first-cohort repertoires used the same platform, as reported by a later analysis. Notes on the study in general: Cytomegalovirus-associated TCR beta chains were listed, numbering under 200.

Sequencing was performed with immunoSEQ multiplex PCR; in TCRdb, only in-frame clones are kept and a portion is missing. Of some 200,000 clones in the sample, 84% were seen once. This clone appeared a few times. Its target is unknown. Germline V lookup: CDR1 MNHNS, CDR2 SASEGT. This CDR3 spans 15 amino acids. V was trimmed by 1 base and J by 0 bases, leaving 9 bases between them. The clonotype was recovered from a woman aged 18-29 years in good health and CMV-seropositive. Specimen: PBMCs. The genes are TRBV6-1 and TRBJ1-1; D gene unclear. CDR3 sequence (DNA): TGTGCCAGCAGTGAAGATGGAGGCCTGAACACTGAAGCTTTCTTT. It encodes CASSEDGGLNTEAFF.